This T cell receptor beta chain was profiled in a study of cytomegalovirus exposure and HLA in healthy donors. With V trimmed by 0 bases and J by 3 bases, 5 bases remained unmatched. CDR1 is MGHRA and CDR2 is YSYEKL in the germline V gene. The CDR3 has 16 amino acids. Details on this clone: The antigen is unknown.

In the PCR, 60 Vbeta and 13 Jbeta primers were used. Clones were sequenced by immunoSEQ multiplex PCR, and TCRdb holds only the in-frame ones, with some missing. This sample carries some 150,000 clones, about three quarters of them seen once, and the ten largest clones take 1.5% to 2%. Study-wide points: Immune exposure data for these donors was limited to CMV serostatus.

Sequencing was done on a sample of PBMCs. This receptor was identified in a woman aged 30 to 39 in good health and CMV-seronegative. This chain uses TRBV4-1 with TRBJ2-3; 8 bases align to TRBD1. In DNA form, the CDR3 reads TGCGCCAGCAGCCAAGAGACAGGGGCGGGGACAGATACGCAGTATTTT. Its translation: CASSQETGAGTDTQYF.